This T cell receptor beta chain was observed in a study of CD8 T cells in ankylosing spondylitis. The junction had 10 bases not matched to a gene; V was cut back by 1 base and J by 0 bases. The germline V gene has CDR1 SGHVS and CDR2 FQNEAQ. This CDR3 comprises 19 residues. Overall study findings and caveats: Prior work had noted some motif variants in reactive arthritis blood and synovial fluid. It appeared that ankylosing spondylitis blood was characterized by a TCR beta motif of under ten highly homologous variants. Clones linked to disease were reported to show significant enrichment in matched ankylosing spondylitis synovial fluid. Disease-linked clones, CD8+, were relatively rare in peripheral blood.

A quantitative 5'-RACE method, one with molecular barcodes, was used to make TCR beta libraries. TCRdb ran MiXCR on the 5' RACE reads and lists one entry per CDR3 protein. The data hold about 540,000 distinct CDR3 sequences, with about 13% observed a single time. This clonotype was seen a handful of times. What it binds is not known. The clonotype originates from a male donor with ankylosing spondylitis. The sequencing sample was made of blood, either unsorted or a sorted T cell fraction (not recorded which). The rearrangement joins TRBV7-8 to TRBJ2-4; 9 bases are a match to TRBD2. CDR3 nucleotides: TGTGCCAGCAGCTTAGTGGCAGCGGGAGGACGTTTAGCCAAAAACATTCAGTACTTC. Its protein is CASSLVAAGGRLAKNIQYF.